This T cell receptor (beta chain) stems from a study of CD8+ T cells in alopecia areata. Germline V gene sequence: CDR1 SGHTA, CDR2 FQGNSA. The trim removed 7 bases at V and 2 bases at J, leaving 6 bases unmatched. CDR3 length equals 14 residues. Following RNA extraction, reverse transcription yielded cDNA that acted as the sequencing template. The repertoire was sequenced with immunoSEQ multiplex PCR; TCRdb's copy has only in-frame clones and lacks some. Seen here are 7,500 to 9,500 clones, around 50% observed once, and the top ten hold about 13%. It was from alopecia areata patients that lesional scalp punch biopsies and peripheral blood were collected.

This chain joins TRBV7-2 and TRBJ2-7; 9 bases are a match to TRBD2. Here the sequenced sample was skin, taken at week 0. The receptor's source is a human donor with alopecia areata. The CDR3 nucleotides read TGTGCCAGCATCCTAGCGGGAATGGCCTACGAGCAGTACTTC. Its protein product is CASILAGMAYEQYF. Complete variable domain (other parts from reference TRBV7-2 and TRBJ2-7): GAGVSQSPSNKVTEKGKDVELRCDPISGHTALYWYRQSLGQGLEFLIYFQGNSAPDKSGLPSDRFSAERTGGSVSTLTIQRTQQEDSAVYLCASILAGMAYEQYFGPGTRLTVT.